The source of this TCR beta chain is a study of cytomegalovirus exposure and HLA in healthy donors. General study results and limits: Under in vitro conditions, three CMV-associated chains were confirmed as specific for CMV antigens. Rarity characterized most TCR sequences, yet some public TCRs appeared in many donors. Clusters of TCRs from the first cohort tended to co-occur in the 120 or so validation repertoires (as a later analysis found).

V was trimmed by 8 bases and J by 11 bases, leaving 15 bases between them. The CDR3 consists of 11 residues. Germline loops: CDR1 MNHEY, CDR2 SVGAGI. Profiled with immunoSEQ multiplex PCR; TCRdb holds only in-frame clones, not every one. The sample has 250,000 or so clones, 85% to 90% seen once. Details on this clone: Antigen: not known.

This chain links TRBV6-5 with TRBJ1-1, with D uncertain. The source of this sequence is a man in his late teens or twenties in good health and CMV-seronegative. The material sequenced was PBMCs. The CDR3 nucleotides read TGTGCCAGCGAATTCCGATCACTGGCTTTCTTT. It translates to CASEFRSLAFF.